This entry lists 12 T cell receptor beta chains sequenced from one sample in a study of T cells after yellow fever vaccination. TCRdb re-analysed the 5' RACE reads in MiXCR, keeping a single row per CDR3 protein. Of a few hundred thousand distinct CDR3 sequences listed, about 4% are singletons. Material: PBMCs, obtained 5 days after the yellow fever booster vaccination. The receptor source for this set is a man aged 18-30 years who received the YFV17D yellow fever vaccine.

This clonotype was detected ten times or more. The J gene is TRBJ1-1, the V gene TRBV4-1; D uncertain. This CDR3 spans 15 amino acids. The V end was cut by 3 bases, the J end by 3 bases, with 14 bases between. Germline assignment: CDR1 MGHRA and CDR2 YSYEKL. For the CDR3, the DNA is TGCGCCAGCAGCCATGCGGGGAGGGAGGACACTGAAGCTTTCTTT. Translation: CASSHAGREDTEAFF.

This clonotype was seen at least ten times. This chain joins TRBV10-3 and TRBJ2-7; D uncertain. V gave up 3 bases and J gave up 4 bases, with 13 bases separating them. The CDR3 extends over 14 amino acids. Germline V gene lookup returns CDR1 ENHRY and CDR2 SYGVKD. Here the CDR3 DNA reads TGTGCCATCAGTGAACCCCCAAACTCTTACGAGCAGTACTTC. Translating gives CAISEPPNSYEQYF.

This chain links TRBV20-1 with TRBJ2-5; 13 nucleotides match TRBD2. Trimming took 0 bases from V and 0 from J; bases not matched to a gene: 7. Germline CDR1 reads DFQATT; CDR2 reads SNEGSKA (reference sequence). This CDR3 has 18 amino acids. The DNA of the CDR3 is TGCAGTGCTAGAGATGGGACTAGCGGGGCGATGTACCAAGAGACCCAGTACTTC. Its protein is CSARDGTSGAMYQETQYF.

This clonotype has ten or more counts. V and J are TRBV7-3 and TRBJ1-1; possible D gene TRBD1, 5 bases. CDR1 SGHTA and CDR2 FQGTGA come from the germline V gene. This CDR3 is 14 amino acids long. Trimming left V 1 base short and J 5 bases short, with 11 bases between. The CDR3, as DNA: TGTGCCAGCAGCTTAATGGCAGGGCAAACTGAAGCTTTCTTT. Translation gives CASSLMAGQTEAFF.

This clonotype was recorded a few times. This chain connects TRBV10-3 to TRBJ1-1; D not certain. The V gene lost 6 bases and the J gene lost 1 base, with 3 bases spanning the gap. CDR3 length: 11 residues. Germline V lookup: CDR1 ENHRY, CDR2 SYGVKD. CDR3 in amino acids: CAISGNTEAFF. In nucleotides, the CDR3 is TGTGCCATCAGCGGGAACACTGAAGCTTTCTTT.

The V call is TRBV7-9, the J call TRBJ1-1; TRBD1 matches 7 bases. With V trimmed by 6 bases and J by 6 bases, 4 bases remained unmatched. Per the germline V gene, CDR1 is SEHNR and CDR2 is FQNEAQ (reference sequence). This CDR3 region has 12 residues. CDR3 in amino acids: CASRRDSPEAFF. The CDR3 DNA sequence: TGTGCCAGCAGACGGGACAGCCCTGAAGCTTTCTTT.

The J gene is TRBJ2-1, the V gene TRBV27, with 8 bases matching TRBD2. CDR3 length: 17 residues. The V segment lost 6 bases and the J segment 4 bases; nucleotides outside the gene matches: 14. Germline V gives CDR1 MNHEY, CDR2 SMNVEV (reference sequence). The DNA for the CDR3 is TGTGCCAGCAGCGAAGCGCGGCTAGCGGGTGATTACAATGAGCAGTTCTTC. Translated, it gives CASSEARLAGDYNEQFF.

This clonotype has only a few counts. The CDR3 DNA follows: TGTGCCAGCAGTGACGGGACAGGGGGCAACTATGGCTACACCTTC. Translated, it gives CASSDGTGGNYGYTF. The chain joins TRBV2 to TRBJ1-2; 12 nucleotides line up with TRBD1. CDR3 length equals 15 residues. CDR1 is SNHLY and CDR2 is FYNNEI in the germline V gene. The J segment lost 2 bases and the V segment lost 3 bases, leaving 1 base of the junction unmatched.

V usage is TRBV27 and J usage is TRBJ2-7; D is tentatively TRBD1 or TRBD2 (5 bases each). This CDR3 region has 15 residues. Trimming cost V 5 bases and J 5 bases, with 19 bases left between them. CDR1 and CDR2 (germline): MNHEY, SMNVEV (reference sequence). CDR3: CASSKAGAGPNEQYF. The CDR3 DNA reads TGTGCCAGCAGTAAAGCCGGGGCCGGACCCAACGAGCAGTACTTC.

J is TRBJ2-1 and V is TRBV24-1; D call uncertain. This CDR3 has 15 residues. Germline V gives CDR1 KGHDR, CDR2 SFDVKD. Trimming stripped 5 bases from V and 6 bases from J, with 16 bases between. This CDR3 reads CATSGTHSSGNEQFF. CDR3 in DNA: TGTGCCACCAGTGGTACCCACTCATCGGGCAATGAGCAGTTCTTC.

At least ten counts were recorded for this clonotype. The CDR3 region has the DNA TGTGCCATCAGGAGCGGGCCGGGAGGAGATACGCAGTATTTT. Translation: CAIRSGPGGDTQYF. The chain uses TRBV10-3 and TRBJ2-3; 7 nucleotides align to TRBD2. The J segment lost 5 bases and the V segment lost 6 bases, leaving 8 bases of the junction unmatched. Germline values: CDR1 ENHRY, CDR2 SYGVKD. The CDR3 runs to 14 residues.

This clonotype has ten or more counts. The chain carries TRBV6-5 and TRBJ1-1; D may be TRBD1 (6 bases). This CDR3 has 13 amino acids. V lost 3 bases to trimming and J lost 4 bases, with 9 bases between them. CDR1 and CDR2 from the germline V gene are MNHEY and SVGAGI. This chain's CDR3 is CASSYWGATEAFF. DNA for the CDR3: TGTGCCAGCAGTTATTGGGGGGCCACTGAAGCTTTCTTT.